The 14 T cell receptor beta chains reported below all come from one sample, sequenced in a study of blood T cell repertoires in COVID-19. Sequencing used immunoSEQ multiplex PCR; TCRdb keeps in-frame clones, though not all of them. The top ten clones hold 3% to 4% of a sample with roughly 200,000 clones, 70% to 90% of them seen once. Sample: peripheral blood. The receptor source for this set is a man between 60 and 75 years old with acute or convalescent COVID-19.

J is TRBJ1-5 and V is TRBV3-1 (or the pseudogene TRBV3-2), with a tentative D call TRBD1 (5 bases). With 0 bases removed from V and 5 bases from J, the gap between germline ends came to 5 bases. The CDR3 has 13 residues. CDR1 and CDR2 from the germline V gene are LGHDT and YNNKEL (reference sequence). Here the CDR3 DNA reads TGTGCCAGCAGCCAAGACAGGGATCAGCCCCAGCATTTT. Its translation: CASSQDRDQPQHF.

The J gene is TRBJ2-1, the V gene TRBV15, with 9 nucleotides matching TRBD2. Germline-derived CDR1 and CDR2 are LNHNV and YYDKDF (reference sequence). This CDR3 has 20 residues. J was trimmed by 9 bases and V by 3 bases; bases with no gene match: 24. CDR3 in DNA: TGTGCCACCAGCAGGAGACCGCCAGGGTCCTTCGCGGGAGGGCCAAGTGAGCAGTTCTTC. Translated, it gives CATSRRPPGSFAGGPSEQFF.

The CDR3 loop reads CASSPPGLVAGELFF. The CDR3 DNA reads as TGTGCCAGCAGTCCCCCGGGACTAGTTGCCGGGGAGCTGTTTTTT. J is TRBJ2-2 and V is TRBV27; 8 bases match TRBD2. CDR3 length: 15 amino acids. Trimming removed 5 bases from V and 6 bases from J; junction bases left unmatched: 8. The germline CDR1 and CDR2 sequences are MNHEY and SMNVEV (reference sequence).

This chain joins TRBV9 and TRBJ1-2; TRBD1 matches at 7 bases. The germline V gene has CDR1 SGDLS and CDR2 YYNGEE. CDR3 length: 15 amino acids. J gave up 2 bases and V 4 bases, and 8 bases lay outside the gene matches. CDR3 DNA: TGTGCCAGCAGCCTTCTCTGGACAGGAAACTATGGCTACACCTTC. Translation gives CASSLLWTGNYGYTF.

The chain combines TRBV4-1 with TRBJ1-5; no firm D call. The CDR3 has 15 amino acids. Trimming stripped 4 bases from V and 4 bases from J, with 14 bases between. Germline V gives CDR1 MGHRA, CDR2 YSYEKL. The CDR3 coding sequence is TGCGCCAGCAGCCCCTTGGAAGGACTGAATCAGCCCCAGCATTTT. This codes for CASSPLEGLNQPQHF.

The chain's CDR3 is CASLGWSYNSPLHF. The CDR3 DNA reads as TGTGCCAGCCTAGGATGGTCCTATAATTCACCCCTCCACTTT. The rearrangement joins TRBV6-6 to TRBJ1-6; D gene ambiguous. In germline, CDR1 is MNHNY, CDR2 SVGAGI (reference sequence). This CDR3 has 14 amino acids. The V gene lost 8 bases and the J gene lost 1 base, with 9 bases spanning the gap.

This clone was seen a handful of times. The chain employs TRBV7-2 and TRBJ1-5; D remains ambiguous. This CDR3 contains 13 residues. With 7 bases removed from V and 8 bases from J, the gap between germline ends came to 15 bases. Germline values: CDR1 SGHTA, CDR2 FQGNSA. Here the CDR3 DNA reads TGTGCCAGCACCCCCTCGGCTCGGGAGCCCCAGCATTTT. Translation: CASTPSAREPQHF.

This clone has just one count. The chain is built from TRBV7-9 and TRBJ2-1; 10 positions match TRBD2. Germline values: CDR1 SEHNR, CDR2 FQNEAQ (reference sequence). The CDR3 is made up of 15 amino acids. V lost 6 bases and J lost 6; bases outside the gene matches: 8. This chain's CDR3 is CASRSSGRAGNEQFF. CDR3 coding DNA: TGTGCCAGCAGGTCAAGCGGGAGGGCCGGCAATGAGCAGTTCTTC.

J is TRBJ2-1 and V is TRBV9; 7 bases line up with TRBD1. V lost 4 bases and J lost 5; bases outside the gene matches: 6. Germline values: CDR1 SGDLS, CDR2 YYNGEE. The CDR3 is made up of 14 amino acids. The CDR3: CASSPTGLNNEQFF. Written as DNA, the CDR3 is TGTGCCAGCAGCCCGACAGGGTTGAACAATGAGCAGTTCTTC.

The CDR3 sequence: CAWSVWTGRNEQFF. The CDR3 DNA reads TGTGCCTGGAGTGTTTGGACAGGGAGGAATGAGCAGTTCTTC. V and J are TRBV30 and TRBJ2-1; 8 nucleotides align to TRBD1. Germline-derived CDR1 and CDR2 are GTSNPN and SVGIG (reference sequence). Trimming cost V 0 bases and J 7 bases; bases outside gene matches: 5. This CDR3 contains 14 residues. Using reference TRBV30 and TRBJ2-1 for the parts outside the CDR3, the full variable domain is SQTIHQWPATLVQPVGSPLSLECTVEGTSNPNLYWYRQAAGRGLQLLFYSVGIGQISSEVPQNLSASRPQDRQFILSSKKLLLSDSGFYLCAWSVWTGRNEQFFGPGTRLTVL.

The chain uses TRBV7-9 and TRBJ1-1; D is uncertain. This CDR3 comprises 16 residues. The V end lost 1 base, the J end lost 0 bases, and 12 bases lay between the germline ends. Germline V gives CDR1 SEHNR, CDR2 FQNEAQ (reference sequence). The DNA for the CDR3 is TGTGCCAGCAGCTTAGGGCACAACAGCCTGAACACTGAAGCTTTCTTT. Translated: CASSLGHNSLNTEAFF.

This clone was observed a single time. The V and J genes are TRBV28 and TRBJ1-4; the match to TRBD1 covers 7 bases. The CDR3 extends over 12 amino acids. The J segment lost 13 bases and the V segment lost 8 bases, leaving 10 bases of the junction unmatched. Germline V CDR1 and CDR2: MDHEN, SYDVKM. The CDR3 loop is CASGGQRGRLFF. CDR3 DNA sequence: TGTGCCAGCGGGGGACAGCGGGGGAGACTGTTTTTT. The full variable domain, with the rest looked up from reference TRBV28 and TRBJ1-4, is DVKVTQSSRYLVKRTGEKVFLECVQDMDHENMFWYRQDPGLGLRLIYFSYDVKMKEKGDIPEGYSVSREKKERFSLILESASTNQTSMYLCASGGQRGRLFFGSGTQLSVL.

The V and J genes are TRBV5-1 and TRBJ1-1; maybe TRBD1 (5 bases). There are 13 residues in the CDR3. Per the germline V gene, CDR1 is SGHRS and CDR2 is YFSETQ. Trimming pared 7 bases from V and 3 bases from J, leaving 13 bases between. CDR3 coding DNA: TGCGCCAGCGGAGTTGGGGGGGACACTGAAGCTTTCTTT. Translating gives CASGVGGDTEAFF.

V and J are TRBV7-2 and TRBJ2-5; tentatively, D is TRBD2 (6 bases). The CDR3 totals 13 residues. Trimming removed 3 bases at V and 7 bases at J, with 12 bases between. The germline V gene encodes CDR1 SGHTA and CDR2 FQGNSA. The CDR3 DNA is TGTGCCAGCAGCTTGGATTTTAGCGGGACCCAGTACTTC. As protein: CASSLDFSGTQYF.